This T cell receptor beta chain was sequenced in a study of cytomegalovirus exposure and HLA in healthy donors. Turning to the study itself: Falling in the Caucasian-associated ancestry cluster were roughly 80% of about 400 genotyped donors.

The junction had 7 bases not matched to a gene; V was cut back by 6 bases and J by 8 bases. The CDR3 is 13 residues long. Germline V gene sequence: CDR1 MDHEN, CDR2 SYDVKM. The PCR made use of 60 Vbeta and 13 Jbeta primers. Using immunoSEQ multiplex PCR, the repertoire was profiled, and TCRdb retains in-frame clones only, with some absent. The table shows about 94,000 clones, with around 84% occurring only once. The receptor was isolated from a human donor in good health. The genes are TRBV28 and TRBJ1-2, with 9 bases aligning to TRBD1. The sequenced material came from PBMCs. DNA of the CDR3: TGTGCCAGCAGGGGAACAGGGGGCAGGGGCTACACCTTC. Its translation is CASRGTGGRGYTF.